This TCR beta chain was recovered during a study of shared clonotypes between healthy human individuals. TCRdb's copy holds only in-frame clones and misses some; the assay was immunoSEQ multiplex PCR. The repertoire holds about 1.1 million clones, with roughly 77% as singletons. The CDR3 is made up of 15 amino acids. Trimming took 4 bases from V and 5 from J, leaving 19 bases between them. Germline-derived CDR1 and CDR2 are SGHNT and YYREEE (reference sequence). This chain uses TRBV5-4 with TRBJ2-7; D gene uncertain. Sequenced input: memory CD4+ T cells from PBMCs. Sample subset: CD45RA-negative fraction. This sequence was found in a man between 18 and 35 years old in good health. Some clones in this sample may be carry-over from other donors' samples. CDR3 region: CASSTDSPRSDEQYF. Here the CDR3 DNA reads TGTGCCAGCAGCACGGATAGTCCTCGGTCTGACGAGCAGTACTTC.